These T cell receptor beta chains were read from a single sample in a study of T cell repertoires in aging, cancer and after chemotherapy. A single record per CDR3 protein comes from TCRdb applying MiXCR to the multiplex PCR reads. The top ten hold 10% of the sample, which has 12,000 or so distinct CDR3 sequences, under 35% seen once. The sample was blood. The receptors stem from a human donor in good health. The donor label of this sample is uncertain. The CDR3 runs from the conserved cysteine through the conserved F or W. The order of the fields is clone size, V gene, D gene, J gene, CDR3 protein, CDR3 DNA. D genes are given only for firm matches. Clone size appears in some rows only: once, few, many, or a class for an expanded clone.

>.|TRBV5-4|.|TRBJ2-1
CASSLGGTRTHEQFF
TGTGCCAGCAGCTTGGGTGGGACAAGGACCCATGAGCAGTTCTTC
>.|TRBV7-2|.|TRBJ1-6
CASSVPRTGFTPLHF
TGTGCCAGCAGCGTCCCCAGGACCGGGTTTACACCCCTCCACTTT
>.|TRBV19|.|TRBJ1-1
CASKVQQNTNTEAFF
TGTGCCAGTAAGGTGCAGCAGAATACGAACACTGAAGCTTTCTTT
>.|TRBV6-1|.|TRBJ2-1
CASSRTERNEQFF
TGTGCCAGCAGCAGGACAGAGAGGAATGAGCAGTTCTTC
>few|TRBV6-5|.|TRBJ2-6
CASSSSTGKGANVLTF
TGTGCCAGCAGTTCTTCCACAGGGAAAGGGGCCAACGTCCTGACTTTC
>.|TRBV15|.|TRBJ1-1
CATSRGAGETAAFF
TGTGCCACCAGCAGAGGAGCAGGGGAAACTGCAGCTTTCTTT
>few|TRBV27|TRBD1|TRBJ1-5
CASSLMGRGPGNQPQHF
TGTGCCAGCAGTTTAATGGGCAGGGGGCCAGGTAATCAGCCCCAGCATTTT
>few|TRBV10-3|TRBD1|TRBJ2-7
CAISGDRGIDEQYF
TGTGCCATCAGTGGGGACAGGGGGATCGACGAGCAGTACTTC
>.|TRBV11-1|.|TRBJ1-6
CASSSRTYSPLHF
TGTGCCAGCAGCTCCCGGACGTATTCACCCCTCCACTTT
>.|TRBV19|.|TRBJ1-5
CASNQNSYNQPQHF
TGTGCCAGTAACCAGAACAGTTACAATCAGCCCCAGCATTTT
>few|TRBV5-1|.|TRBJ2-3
CASSPGRVTDTQYF
TGCGCCAGCAGCCCTGGTAGGGTTACAGATACGCAGTATTTT
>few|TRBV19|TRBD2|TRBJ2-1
CASSEASGGFRPYNEQFF
TGTGCCAGTAGTGAGGCTAGCGGGGGGTTTCGCCCCTACAATGAGCAGTTCTTC
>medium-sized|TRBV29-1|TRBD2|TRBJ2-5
CSVGGTRQETQYF
TGCAGCGTTGGGGGGACTAGGCAAGAGACCCAGTACTTC
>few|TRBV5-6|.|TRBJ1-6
CASSLGRNNSPLHF
TGTGCCAGCAGCTTAGGGAGGAACAATTCACCCCTCCACTTT
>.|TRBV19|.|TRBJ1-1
CASSTPAAGLMNTEAFF
TGTGCCAGTAGTACCCCCGCAGCTGGGCTTATGAACACTGAAGCTTTCTTT
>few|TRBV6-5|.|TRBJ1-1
CASSPVGATDTEAFF
TGTGCCAGCAGCCCAGTGGGGGCTACTGACACTGAAGCTTTCTTT
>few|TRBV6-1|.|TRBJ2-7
CASSEGWGALYEQYF
TGTGCCAGCAGTGAGGGATGGGGGGCCTTATACGAGCAGTACTTC
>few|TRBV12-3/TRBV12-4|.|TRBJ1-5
CASTPGPYSNQPQHF
TGTGCCAGCACCCCGGGACCTTATAGCAATCAGCCCCAGCATTTT
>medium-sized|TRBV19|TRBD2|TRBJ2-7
CASSIGTSFEQYF
TGTGCCAGTAGTATCGGGACTAGCTTCGAGCAGTACTTC
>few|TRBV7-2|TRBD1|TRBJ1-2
CASRPDRGRYYGYTF
TGTGCCAGCAGGCCCGACAGGGGGCGATACTATGGCTACACCTTC